These 10 T cell receptor beta chains were all obtained from the same sample, sequenced in a study of shared clonotypes between healthy human individuals. Terminally differentiated effector memory CD45RA+ cells were excluded from the naive CD8 cells, which were CD45RO-negative and positively selected for CCR7. Method: immunoSEQ multiplex PCR; TCRdb's copy keeps in-frame clones and lacks some. The sample lists about 2 million clones, 85% to 95% occurring once. The material sequenced was naive CD8+ T cells sorted from blood. These receptors originate from a man younger than 30 in good health.

This clone was seen once. The chain is built from TRBV7-9 and TRBJ2-7; D is undetermined. This CDR3 is 13 amino acids long. Germline V gene lookup returns CDR1 SEHNR and CDR2 FQNEAQ (reference sequence). Trimming cost V 5 bases and J 1 base, with 9 bases left between them. The CDR3 nucleotides are TGTGCCAGCAGCCCCGACGTATCCTACGAGCAGTACTTC. This translates into CASSPDVSYEQYF.

For this clone: The sample holds other DNA sequences that translate to the same CDR3. This chain joins TRBV5-4 and TRBJ2-1, with 10 bases that match TRBD2. The CDR3 loop spans 15 amino acids. V was clipped by 2 bases and J by 5 bases; unmatched bases: 4. The germline V gene has CDR1 SGHNT and CDR2 YYREEE (reference sequence). The CDR3: CASSFLAGGNNEQFF. CDR3 DNA sequence: TGTGCCAGCAGCTTTTTAGCGGGAGGCAACAATGAGCAGTTCTTC.

This clone was seen once. This chain connects TRBV5-1 to TRBJ1-2; D is ambiguous. This CDR3 comprises 14 residues. Germline CDR1 and CDR2: SGHRS and YFSETQ. Trimming pared 2 bases from V and 0 bases from J, leaving 8 bases between. The DNA of the CDR3 is TGCGCCAGCAGCTTACGGGATTCTAACTATGGCTACACCTTC. Residues: CASSLRDSNYGYTF.

The chain employs TRBV27 and TRBJ1-1, with 8 bases fitting TRBD1. V dropped 3 bases and J dropped 11; count of bases not matched to a gene: 11. This CDR3 is 14 amino acids long. Germline V gives CDR1 MNHEY, CDR2 SMNVEV (reference sequence). In DNA form, the CDR3 reads TGTGCCAGCAGTTTTGCAGGGGGCGCAGTTGTTGCTTTCTTT. Translated, it gives CASSFAGGAVVAFF.

About this clone: Other nucleotide sequences in the sample specify the same CDR3. V gene TRBV5-6 combines with J gene TRBJ2-7; D gene uncertain. The V gene's germline CDR1 is SGHDT and CDR2 YYEEEE. The CDR3 spans 12 residues. With 0 bases removed from V and 6 bases from J, the gap between germline ends came to 7 bases. CDR3: CASSLADGEQYF. CDR3 nucleotide sequence: TGTGCCAGCAGCTTGGCGGACGGCGAGCAGTACTTC.

This chain links TRBV4-1 with TRBJ2-4; no clear D gene. Trimming stripped 0 bases from V and 12 bases from J, with 9 bases between. CDR1 and CDR2 (germline): MGHRA, YSYEKL. The CDR3 extends over 12 amino acids. The CDR3 DNA is TGCGCCAGCAGCCAAGAAGGGCTCACTCAGTACTTC. This gives the protein CASSQEGLTQYF.

This clone was seen just once. The CDR3 is CASSPGLAGGPHTGELFF. The CDR3 DNA follows: TGCGCCAGCAGCCCGGGACTAGCGGGGGGCCCACACACCGGGGAGCTGTTTTTT. V usage is TRBV5-1 and J usage is TRBJ2-2; the match to TRBD2 covers 15 bases. There are 18 residues in the CDR3. CDR1 is SGHRS, CDR2 YFSETQ, per germline. The V and J ends lost 4 bases and 3 bases, in that order; junction bases with no gene match: 7.

The table lists this clone with a count of one. V and J are TRBV7-6 and TRBJ1-6; maybe TRBD1 (5 bases). The germline CDR1 and CDR2 sequences are SGHVS and FNYEAQ. The CDR3 has 12 amino acids. The ends were cut back, 1 base at V and 13 bases at J, with 8 bases in the middle. The CDR3 DNA is TGTGCCAGCAGCTTAGGAGAGGGGCCCCTCCACTTT. This translates into CASSLGEGPLHF.

V and J are TRBV6-1 and TRBJ1-5; D is unresolved. This CDR3 comprises 14 residues. Germline V gene data show CDR1 as MNHNS and CDR2 as SASEGT. The V and J ends lost 3 bases and 1 base respectively, with 7 bases between them. The chain's CDR3 is CASSDFLSNQPQHF. Here the CDR3 DNA reads TGTGCCAGCAGTGATTTTCTAAGCAATCAGCCCCAGCATTTT.

This chain uses TRBV7-9 with TRBJ2-5; D call uncertain. The germline gives CDR1 SEHNR, CDR2 FQNEAQ (reference sequence). The CDR3 totals 12 residues. Trimming pared 5 bases from V and 4 bases from J, leaving 8 bases between. CDR3 in amino acids: CASSAARETQYF. The CDR3 nucleotides are TGTGCCAGCAGCGCAGCGAGAGAGACCCAGTACTTC. Full variable domain (outside the CDR3, taken from reference TRBV7-9 and TRBJ2-5): DTGVSQNPRHKITKRGQNVTFRCDPISEHNRLYWYRQTLGQGPEFLTYFQNEAQLEKSRLLSDRFSAERPKGSFSTLEIQRTEQGDSAMYLCASSAARETQYFGPGTRLLVL.